These 2 T cell receptor beta chains share one sample of origin, sequenced in a study of blood T cell repertoires in COVID-19. The assay was immunoSEQ multiplex PCR, and TCRdb's table has in-frame clones only and misses some. The table has about 95,000 clones, over 80% seen once. Sequencing was carried out using peripheral blood. Receptors were obtained from a woman aged 45 to 65 in a cohort sampled during active COVID-19.

The chain recombines TRBV13 with TRBJ2-2, with D possibly being TRBD2 (6 bases). Germline CDR1 is PRHDT and CDR2 is FYEKMQ (reference sequence). The CDR3 loop spans 14 amino acids. The V end lost 5 bases, the J end lost 8 bases, and 15 bases lay between the germline ends. CDR3 sequence: CASSPGLIAGELFF. The DNA for the CDR3 is TGTGCCAGCAGCCCGGGACTTATCGCGGGGGAGCTGTTTTTT. Complete variable domain (other parts from reference TRBV13 and TRBJ2-2): AAGVIQSPRHLIKEKRETATLKCYPIPRHDTVYWYQQGPGQDPQFLISFYEKMQSDKGSIPDRFSAQQFSDYHSELNMSSLELGDSALYFCASSPGLIAGELFFGEGSRLTVL.

This clone appeared once. This chain connects TRBV7-8 to TRBJ1-6; TRBD1 agrees at 9 bases. The V gene's germline CDR1 is SGHVS and CDR2 FQNEAQ. V dropped 3 bases and J dropped 7; count of bases not matched to a gene: 4. The CDR3 is 15 residues long. In DNA, the CDR3 is TGTGCCAGCAGCTTCCGGGACAGGGTCAATTCACCCCTCCACTTT. It is translated as CASSFRDRVNSPLHF. The full variable domain, its missing parts supplied by reference TRBV7-8 and TRBJ1-6, is GAGVSQSPRYKVAKRGQDVALRCDPISGHVSLFWYQQALGQGPEFLTYFQNEAQLDKSGLPSDRFFAERPEGSVSTLKIQRTQQEDSAVYLCASSFRDRVNSPLHFGNGTRLTVT.